The 5 T cell receptor beta chains below all came from one sample that was sequenced in a study of radiotherapy plus CTLA-4 blockade in lung cancer. Sequencing was performed with immunoSEQ multiplex PCR; in TCRdb, only in-frame clones are kept and a portion is missing. The repertoire holds roughly 71,000 clones, with around 80% as singletons. The material was peripheral blood, obtained from a patient treated with radiotherapy plus ipilimumab. Source of these receptors: a human donor with non-small cell lung cancer who had a complete response to radiotherapy plus ipilimumab.

This chain links TRBV20-1 with TRBJ1-1; no clear D gene. CDR1 is DFQATT, CDR2 SNEGSKA, per germline (reference sequence). The CDR3 is 11 residues long. The V gene lost 2 bases and the J gene lost 8 bases, with 9 bases spanning the gap. CDR3 in DNA: TGCAGTGCTAGAAGGGTGGGGGAAGCTTTCTTT. This encodes CSARRVGEAFF.

V usage is TRBV7-6 and J usage is TRBJ2-6; TRBD1 agrees at 9 bases. Germline CDR1 is SGHVS and CDR2 is FNYEAQ. The CDR3 is made up of 18 amino acids. With 5 bases clipped from V and 0 bases from J, the junction kept 8 bases outside the gene matches. Written as DNA, the CDR3 is TGTGCCAGCAGCACCTGGACAGGGGACGACTCTGGGGCCAACGTCCTGACTTTC. Translating it yields CASSTWTGDDSGANVLTF.

The chain combines TRBV6-1 with TRBJ1-2; D uncertain. The V and J ends lost 9 bases and 0 bases respectively, with 8 bases between them. Germline V gene lookup returns CDR1 MNHNS and CDR2 SASEGT. This CDR3 is 12 amino acids long. The DNA of the CDR3 is TGTGCCAGAAAGGACGCTAACTATGGCTACACCTTC. This sequence encodes CARKDANYGYTF.

This clone occurred many times. This chain uses TRBV27 with TRBJ1-1, with D uncertain. V lost 2 bases and J 2 bases, leaving 9 bases between the germline ends. CDR1 and CDR2 from the germline V gene are MNHEY and SMNVEV (reference sequence). The CDR3 has 14 residues. CDR3 region: CASSLGRVNTEAFF. Written as DNA, the CDR3 is TGTGCCAGCAGTTTAGGGAGGGTAAACACTGAAGCTTTCTTT.

This sequence joins TRBV13 and TRBJ2-5; TRBD2 matches 13 bases. This CDR3 is 17 amino acids long. The germline gives CDR1 PRHDT, CDR2 FYEKMQ (reference sequence). The junction had 10 bases not matched to a gene; V was cut back by 4 bases and J by 5 bases. CDR3 region: CASSSQTSGRLMETQYF. The CDR3 DNA is TGTGCCAGCAGCTCTCAGACTAGCGGGAGGCTCATGGAGACCCAGTACTTC.